Listed below are T cell receptor beta chains from one sample, sequenced in a study of blood T cell repertoires in COVID-19. The protocol was immunoSEQ multiplex PCR, while the TCRdb copy is restricted to in-frame clones and leaves out a portion. The top ten clones hold roughly 2.2% of a sample with approximately 150,000 clones, approximately 88% of them seen once. The sample was peripheral blood. All receptors derive from a man between 65 and 80 years old with active COVID-19. Both conserved end residues are part of each CDR3. A D gene is named only where the DNA matches it firmly. Clone size is not always given. Where it is, it says once, few, many or a class for expanded clones.

>once|-|TRBV19|TRBJ2-5
TGTGCCAGTAGTATAGGTAACAGGGTAGGGGAGACCCAGTACTTC
CASSIGNRVGETQYF
>-|TRBD2|TRBV4-2|TRBJ2-1
TGTGCCAGCAGCCCCGGGACTAGCGGGGGGAACTACAATGAGCAGTTCTTC
CASSPGTSGGNYNEQFF
>-|-|TRBV27|TRBJ2-1
TGTGCCGCACGCGGTTCCTACAATGAGCAGTTCTTC
CAARGSYNEQFF
>-|TRBD2|TRBV9|TRBJ2-3
TGTGCCAGCAGCGGACTAGCGGGAGGCACAGATACGCAGTATTTT
CASSGLAGGTDTQYF
>-|TRBD1|TRBV27|TRBJ2-3
TGTGCCAGCAGTCTGAAAACCCGGACAGGTAGCACAGATACGCAGTATTTT
CASSLKTRTGSTDTQYF
>-|-|TRBV2|TRBJ2-7
TGTGCCAGCAGTGCCAGCTACGAGCAGTACTTC
CASSASYEQYF
>-|TRBD2|TRBV28|TRBJ2-1
TGTGCCAGCAGGACCGCCGGGACTAGCGGGCTGGATGAGCAGTTCTTC
CASRTAGTSGLDEQFF
>-|TRBD2|TRBV6-4|TRBJ2-1
TGTGCCAGCAGTACCAGCGGGATCATCGATGAGCAGTTCTTC
CASSTSGIIDEQFF
>-|TRBD2|TRBV6-5|TRBJ2-1
TGTGCCAGCCGGACTAGCGGGAATGAGCAGTTCTTC
CASRTSGNEQFF
>few|TRBD1|TRBV6-8|TRBJ2-7
TGTGCCAGGAGGACAGGGGGCTACGAGCAGTACTTC
CARRTGGYEQYF
>-|-|TRBV30|TRBJ1-2
TGTGCCTGGAGTGGAGACCGCAGGAACTATGGCTACACCTTC
CAWSGDRRNYGYTF
>-|TRBD2|TRBV9|TRBJ2-1
TGTGCCAGCAGCGTAAGACTAGCAGCCTACAATGAGCAGTTCTTC
CASSVRLAAYNEQFF
>-|-|TRBV14|TRBJ2-5
TGTGCCAGCAGCCAAGATTCGAGGGTATCGTACTTC
CASSQDSRVSYF
>-|-|TRBV21-1|TRBJ1-2
TGTGCCAGCAGCATTCTCCAGGGGGCCGGCTATGGCTACACCTTC
CASSILQGAGYGYTF
>-|-|TRBV9|TRBJ2-6
TGTGCCAGCAGCGCCCCGGGGGGGGCCAACGTCCTGACTTTC
CASSAPGGANVLTF
>-|-|TRBV29-1|TRBJ2-5
TGCAGCGTTGAAACCCCCTCCGAGAGCCCCTACTTC
CSVETPSESPYF
>-|-|TRBV11-3|TRBJ2-1
TGTGCCAGCAGCGGAAGCGGATTGATAAATGAGCAGTTCTTC
CASSGSGLINEQFF
>-|-|TRBV5-4|TRBJ1-1
TGTGCCAGCAGAGAGACAGGTGCCAACACTGAAGCTTTCTTT
CASRETGANTEAFF
>-|-|TRBV23-1|TRBJ2-6
TGCGCCACCGATCCACCCTTAAAAACATTGGGGGCGCCCCGCTCTGGGGCCAACGTCCTGACTTTC
CATDPPLKTLGAPRSGANVLTF
>few|TRBD2|TRBV5-1|TRBJ2-7
TGCGCCAGCAGCGTCGGGACTAGCGGGAGACAGTCCTACGAGCAGTACTTC
CASSVGTSGRQSYEQYF
>-|-|TRBV5-6|TRBJ2-7
TGTGCCAGCAGCTCTCCCCGGACAGCTTACTACGAGCAGTACTTC
CASSSPRTAYYEQYF
>-|TRBD2|TRBV27|TRBJ2-4
TGTGCCAGCAGTCCCCGGACTAGCGGCGACGCTTCCAAAAACATTCAGTACTTC
CASSPRTSGDASKNIQYF
>-|TRBD1|TRBV10-3|TRBJ2-7
TGTGCCATCAGTGAGAGAGACAGGGGGGTGACGGGAGGAATAGTGCAGTACTTC
CAISERDRGVTGGIVQYF
>-|TRBD1|TRBV24-1|TRBJ2-2
TGTGCCACCAGTGACCCCAGGGGGCCAACCGGGGAGCTGTTTTTT
CATSDPRGPTGELFF
>-|TRBD2|TRBV10-3|TRBJ2-5
TGTGCCATCAGTGAAGGGGGTGCCACCGGGGGGGCCCAGTACTTC
CAISEGGATGGAQYF